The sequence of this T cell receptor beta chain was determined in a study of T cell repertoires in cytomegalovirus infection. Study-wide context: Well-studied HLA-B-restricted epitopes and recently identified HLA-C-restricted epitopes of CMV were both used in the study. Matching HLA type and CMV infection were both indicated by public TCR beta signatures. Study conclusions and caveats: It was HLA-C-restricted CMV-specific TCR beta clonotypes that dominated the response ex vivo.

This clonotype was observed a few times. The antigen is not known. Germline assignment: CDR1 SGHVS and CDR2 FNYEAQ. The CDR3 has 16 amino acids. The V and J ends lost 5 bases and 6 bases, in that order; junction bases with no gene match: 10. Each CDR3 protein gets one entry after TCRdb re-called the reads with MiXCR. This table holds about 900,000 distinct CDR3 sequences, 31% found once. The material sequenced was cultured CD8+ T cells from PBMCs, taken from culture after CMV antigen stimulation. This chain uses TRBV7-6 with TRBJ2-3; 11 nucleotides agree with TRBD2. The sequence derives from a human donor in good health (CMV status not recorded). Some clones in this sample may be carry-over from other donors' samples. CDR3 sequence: CASSDVAGGPPDTQYF. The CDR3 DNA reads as TGTGCCAGCAGCGACGTAGCGGGGGGGCCGCCGGATACGCAGTATTTT.